The T cell receptor beta chain described here comes from a study of OX40 agonist ivuxolimab in advanced cancers. On the study more broadly: Patients received ivuxolimab, an intravenous treatment, every 2 weeks at 0.01 to 10 mg/kg. Allowance was made for prior anti-PD-1, anti-PD-L1 or anti-CTLA-4 therapy, and around 44% had some. Findings and limits, study-wide: Part of the nonresponder group also had normalized T-cell clonal expansion that was low. Still undetermined is the antigen specificity of the expanded peripheral T cells.

The CDR3 sequence is 15 residues long. CDR1 is ENHRY and CDR2 is SYGVKD in the germline V gene. With 7 bases clipped from V and 4 bases from J, the junction kept 10 bases outside the gene matches. Data came from immunoSEQ multiplex PCR; TCRdb stores just in-frame clones and leaves some out. Of about 61,000 clones listed, more than 65% are singletons. A note on this clone: The antigen is undetermined.

Sequencing used CD4+ or CD8+ T cells sorted from blood, obtained in a trial of the OX40 agonist ivuxolimab. The chain carries TRBV10-3 and TRBJ2-3; TRBD1 matches at 8 bases. This clonotype was obtained from an adult with an advanced solid tumor such as melanoma, head and neck, liver or kidney cancer. CDR3 residues: CAIMAGGVSSDTQYF. CDR3 DNA sequence: TGTGCCATCATGGCAGGGGGCGTTTCGTCAGATACGCAGTATTTT.